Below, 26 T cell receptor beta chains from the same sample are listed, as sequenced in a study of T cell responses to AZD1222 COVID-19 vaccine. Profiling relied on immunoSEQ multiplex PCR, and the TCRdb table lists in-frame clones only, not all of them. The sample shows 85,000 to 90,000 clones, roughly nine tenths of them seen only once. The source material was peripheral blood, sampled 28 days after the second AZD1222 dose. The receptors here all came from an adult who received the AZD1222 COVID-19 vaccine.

The CDR3 region has the DNA TGTGCCAGCAGTATGGACAGGGGTCTTACGAATGAGCAGTTCTTC. It specifies CASSMDRGLTNEQFF. J is TRBJ2-1 and V is TRBV6-5; 9 nucleotides match TRBD1. Germline V gene sequence: CDR1 MNHEY, CDR2 SVGAGI. Trimming removed 5 bases from V and 7 bases from J; junction bases left unmatched: 9. The CDR3 contains 15 residues.

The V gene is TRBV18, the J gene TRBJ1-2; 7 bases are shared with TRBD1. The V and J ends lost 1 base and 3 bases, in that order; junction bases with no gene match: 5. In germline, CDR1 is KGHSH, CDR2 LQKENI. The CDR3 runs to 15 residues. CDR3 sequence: CASSPRTDRDYGYTF. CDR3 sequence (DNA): TGTGCCAGCTCACCACGGACAGACAGGGACTATGGCTACACCTTC.

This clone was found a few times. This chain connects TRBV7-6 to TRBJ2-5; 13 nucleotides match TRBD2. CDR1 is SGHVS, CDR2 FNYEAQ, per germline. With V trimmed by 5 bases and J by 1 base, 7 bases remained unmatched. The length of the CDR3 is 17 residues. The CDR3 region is CASSPRTSGGPQETQYF. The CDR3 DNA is TGTGCCAGCAGCCCACGGACTAGCGGGGGACCCCAAGAGACCCAGTACTTC.

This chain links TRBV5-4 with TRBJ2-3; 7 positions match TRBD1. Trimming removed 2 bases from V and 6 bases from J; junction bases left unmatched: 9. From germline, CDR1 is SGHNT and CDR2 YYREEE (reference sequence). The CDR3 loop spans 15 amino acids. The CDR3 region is CASSFETGFEDTQYF. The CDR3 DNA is TGTGCCAGCAGCTTTGAGACAGGGTTTGAGGATACGCAGTATTTT.

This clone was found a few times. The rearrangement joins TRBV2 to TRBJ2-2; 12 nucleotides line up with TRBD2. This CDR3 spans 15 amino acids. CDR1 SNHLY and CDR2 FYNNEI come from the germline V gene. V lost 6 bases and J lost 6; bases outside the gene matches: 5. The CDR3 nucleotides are TGTGCCAGCAGAGAACTAGCGGGGGGAGCCGGGGAGCTGTTTTTT. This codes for CASRELAGGAGELFF.

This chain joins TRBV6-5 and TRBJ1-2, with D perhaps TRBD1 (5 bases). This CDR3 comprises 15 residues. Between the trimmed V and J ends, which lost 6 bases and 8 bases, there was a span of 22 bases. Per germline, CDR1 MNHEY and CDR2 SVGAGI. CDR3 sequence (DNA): TGTGCCAGCAGCTCAAACGAACAGGCCCCAGGAGGCTACACCTTC. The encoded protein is CASSSNEQAPGGYTF.

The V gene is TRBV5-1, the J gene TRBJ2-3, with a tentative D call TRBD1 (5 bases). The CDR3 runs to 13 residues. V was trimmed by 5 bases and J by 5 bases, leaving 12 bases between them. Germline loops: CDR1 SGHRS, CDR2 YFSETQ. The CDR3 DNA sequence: TGCGCCAGCAGTTCGGACAAGGTAGATACGCAGTATTTT. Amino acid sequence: CASSSDKVDTQYF.

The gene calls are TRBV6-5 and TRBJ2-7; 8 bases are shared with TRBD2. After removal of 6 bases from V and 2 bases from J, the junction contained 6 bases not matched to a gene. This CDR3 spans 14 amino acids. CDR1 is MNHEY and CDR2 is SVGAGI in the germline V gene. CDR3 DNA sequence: TGTGCCAGCAGCGATAGCGGGGCGACCTACGAGCAGTACTTC. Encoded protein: CASSDSGATYEQYF.

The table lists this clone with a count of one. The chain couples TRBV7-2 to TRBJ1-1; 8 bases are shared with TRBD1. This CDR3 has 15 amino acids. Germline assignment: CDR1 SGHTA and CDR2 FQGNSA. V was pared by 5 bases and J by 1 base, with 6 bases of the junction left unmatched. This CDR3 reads CASSTRDRGNTEAFF. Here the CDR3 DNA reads TGTGCCAGCAGCACGCGAGACAGGGGGAACACTGAAGCTTTCTTT.

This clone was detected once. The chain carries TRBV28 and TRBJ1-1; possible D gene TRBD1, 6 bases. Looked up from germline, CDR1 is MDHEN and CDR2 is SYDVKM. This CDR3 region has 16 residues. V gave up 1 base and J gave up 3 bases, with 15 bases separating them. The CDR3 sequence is CASSLSGGGWDTEAFF. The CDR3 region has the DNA TGTGCCAGCAGTTTATCAGGAGGGGGTTGGGACACTGAAGCTTTCTTT.

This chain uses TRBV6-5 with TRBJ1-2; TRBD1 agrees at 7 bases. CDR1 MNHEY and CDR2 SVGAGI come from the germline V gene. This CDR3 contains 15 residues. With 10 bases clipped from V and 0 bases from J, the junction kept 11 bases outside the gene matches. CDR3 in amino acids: CATKPGTATNYGYTF. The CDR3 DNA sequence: TGTGCCACCAAACCCGGGACAGCAACTAACTATGGCTACACCTTC.

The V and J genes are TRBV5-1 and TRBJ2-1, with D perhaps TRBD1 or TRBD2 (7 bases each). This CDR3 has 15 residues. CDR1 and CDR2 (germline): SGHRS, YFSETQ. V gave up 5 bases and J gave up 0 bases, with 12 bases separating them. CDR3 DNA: TGCGCCAGCAGGCAGGGGGGGAGCTCCTACAATGAGCAGTTCTTC. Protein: CASRQGGSSYNEQFF.

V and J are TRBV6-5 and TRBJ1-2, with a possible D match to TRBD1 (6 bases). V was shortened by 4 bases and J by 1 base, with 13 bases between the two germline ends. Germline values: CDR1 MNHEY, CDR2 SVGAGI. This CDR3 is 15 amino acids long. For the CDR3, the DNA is TGTGCCAGCAGTTCATCGACAGGCCATAACTATGGCTACACCTTC. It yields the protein CASSSSTGHNYGYTF.

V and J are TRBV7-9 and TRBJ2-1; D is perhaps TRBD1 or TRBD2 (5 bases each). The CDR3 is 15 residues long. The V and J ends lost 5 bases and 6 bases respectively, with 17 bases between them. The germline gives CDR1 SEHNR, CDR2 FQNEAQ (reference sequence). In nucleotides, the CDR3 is TGTGCCAGCAGCGCCCGGGGCAAACGGAGCAATGAGCAGTTCTTC. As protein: CASSARGKRSNEQFF.

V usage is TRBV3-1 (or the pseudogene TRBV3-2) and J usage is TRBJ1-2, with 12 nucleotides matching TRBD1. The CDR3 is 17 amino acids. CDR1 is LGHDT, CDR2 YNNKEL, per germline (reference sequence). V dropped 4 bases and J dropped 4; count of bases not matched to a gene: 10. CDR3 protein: CASSRNPGTGGFYGYTF. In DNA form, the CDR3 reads TGTGCCAGCAGCCGAAATCCCGGGACAGGGGGCTTCTATGGCTACACCTTC.

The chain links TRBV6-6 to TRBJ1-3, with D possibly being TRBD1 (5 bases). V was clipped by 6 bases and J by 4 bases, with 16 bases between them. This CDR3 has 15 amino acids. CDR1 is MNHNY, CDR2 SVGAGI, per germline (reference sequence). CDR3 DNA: TGTGCCAGCAGGGAAGGGCAGGGCTCAGGAAACACCATATATTTT. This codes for CASREGQGSGNTIYF.

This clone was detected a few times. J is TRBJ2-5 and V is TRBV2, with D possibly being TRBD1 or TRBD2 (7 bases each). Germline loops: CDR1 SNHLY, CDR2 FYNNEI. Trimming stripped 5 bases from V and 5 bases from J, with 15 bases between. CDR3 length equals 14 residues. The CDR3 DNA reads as TGTGCCAGCAGTAATCAGGGGGGGAAGGAGACCCAGTACTTC. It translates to CASSNQGGKETQYF.

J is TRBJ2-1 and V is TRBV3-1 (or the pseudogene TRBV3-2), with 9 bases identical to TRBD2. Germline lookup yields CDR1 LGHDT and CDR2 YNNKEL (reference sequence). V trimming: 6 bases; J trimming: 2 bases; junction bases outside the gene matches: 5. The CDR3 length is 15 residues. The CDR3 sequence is CASSKGLAAYNEQFF. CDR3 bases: TGTGCCAGCAGTAAGGGACTAGCAGCCTACAATGAGCAGTTCTTC.

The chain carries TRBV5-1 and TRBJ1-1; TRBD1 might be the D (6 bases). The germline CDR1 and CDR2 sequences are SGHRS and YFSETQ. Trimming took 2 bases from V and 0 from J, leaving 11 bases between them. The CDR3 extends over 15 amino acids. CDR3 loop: CASSLVTGMNTEAFF. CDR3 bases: TGCGCCAGCAGCTTAGTAACAGGGATGAACACTGAAGCTTTCTTT.

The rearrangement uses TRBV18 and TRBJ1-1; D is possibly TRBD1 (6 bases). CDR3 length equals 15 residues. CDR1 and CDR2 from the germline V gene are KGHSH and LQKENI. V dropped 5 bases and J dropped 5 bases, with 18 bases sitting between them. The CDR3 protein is CASSSRQAGRTEAFF. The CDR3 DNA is TGTGCCAGCTCATCCAGACAGGCAGGAAGGACTGAAGCTTTCTTT.

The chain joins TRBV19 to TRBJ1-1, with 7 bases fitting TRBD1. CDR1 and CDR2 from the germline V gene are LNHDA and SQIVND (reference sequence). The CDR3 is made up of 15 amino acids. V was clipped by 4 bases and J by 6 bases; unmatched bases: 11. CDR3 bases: TGTGCCAGTAGTACTTCGGACAGGTGGGTCGCTGAAGCTTTCTTT. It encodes CASSTSDRWVAEAFF.

In DNA form, the CDR3 reads TGTGCCAGCAGTGAACGACAGTACAATGAGCAGTTCTTC. This translates into CASSERQYNEQFF. The rearrangement joins TRBV2 to TRBJ2-1; D perhaps matches TRBD1 (5 bases). CDR1 and CDR2 (germline): SNHLY, FYNNEI. Trimming removed 2 bases at V and 4 bases at J, with 6 bases between. The CDR3 has 13 amino acids. The variable domain in full, with the rest retrieved from reference TRBV2 and TRBJ2-1, is EPEVTQTPSHQVTQMGQEVILRCVPISNHLYFYWYRQILGQKVEFLVSFYNNEISEKSEIFDDQFSVERPDGSNFTLKIRSTKLEDSAMYFCASSERQYNEQFFGPGTRLTVL.

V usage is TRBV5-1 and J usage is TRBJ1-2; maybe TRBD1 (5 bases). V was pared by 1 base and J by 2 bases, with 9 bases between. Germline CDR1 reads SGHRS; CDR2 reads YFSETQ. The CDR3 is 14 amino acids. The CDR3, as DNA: TGCGCCAGCAGCTTGTCGGACATCAACTATGGCTACACCTTC. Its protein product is CASSLSDINYGYTF.

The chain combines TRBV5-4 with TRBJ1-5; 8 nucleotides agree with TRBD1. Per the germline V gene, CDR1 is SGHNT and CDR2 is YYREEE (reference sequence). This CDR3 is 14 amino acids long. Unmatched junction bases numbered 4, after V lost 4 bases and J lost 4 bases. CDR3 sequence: CASSLRTGNQPQHF. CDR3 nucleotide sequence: TGTGCCAGCAGCCTACGGACAGGGAATCAGCCCCAGCATTTT.

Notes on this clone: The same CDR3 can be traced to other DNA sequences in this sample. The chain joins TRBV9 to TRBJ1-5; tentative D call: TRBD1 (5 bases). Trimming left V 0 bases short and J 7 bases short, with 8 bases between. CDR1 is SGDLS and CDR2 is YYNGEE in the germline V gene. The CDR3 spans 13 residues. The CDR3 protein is CASSVEGRQPQHF. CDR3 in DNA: TGTGCCAGCAGCGTAGAGGGACGGCAGCCCCAGCATTTT.

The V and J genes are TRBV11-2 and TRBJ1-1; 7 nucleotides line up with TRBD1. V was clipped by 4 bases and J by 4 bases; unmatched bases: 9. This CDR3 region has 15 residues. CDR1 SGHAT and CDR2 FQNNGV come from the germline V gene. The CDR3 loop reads CASSSIYRGGTEAFF. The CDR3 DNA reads TGTGCCAGCAGCTCGATCTACAGGGGTGGCACTGAAGCTTTCTTT. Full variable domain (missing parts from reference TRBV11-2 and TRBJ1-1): EAGVAQSPRYKIIEKRQSVAFWCNPISGHATLYWYQQILGQGPKLLIQFQNNGVVDDSQLPKDRFSAERLKGVDSTLKIQPAKLEDSAVYLCASSSIYRGGTEAFFGQGTRLTVV.